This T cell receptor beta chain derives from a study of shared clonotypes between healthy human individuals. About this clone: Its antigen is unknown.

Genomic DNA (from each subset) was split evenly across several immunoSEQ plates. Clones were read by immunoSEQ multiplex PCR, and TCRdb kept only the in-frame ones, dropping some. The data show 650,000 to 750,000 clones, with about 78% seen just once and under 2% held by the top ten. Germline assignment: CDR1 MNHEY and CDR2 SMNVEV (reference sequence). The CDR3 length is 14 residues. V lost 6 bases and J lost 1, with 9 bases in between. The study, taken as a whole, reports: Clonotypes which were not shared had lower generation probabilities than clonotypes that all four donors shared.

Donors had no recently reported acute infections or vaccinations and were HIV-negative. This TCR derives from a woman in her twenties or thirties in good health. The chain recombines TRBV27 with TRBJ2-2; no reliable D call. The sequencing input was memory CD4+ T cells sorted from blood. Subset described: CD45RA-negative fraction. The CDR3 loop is CASRFRQNTGELFF. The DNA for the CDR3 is TGTGCCAGCAGGTTCAGGCAGAACACCGGGGAGCTGTTTTTT.